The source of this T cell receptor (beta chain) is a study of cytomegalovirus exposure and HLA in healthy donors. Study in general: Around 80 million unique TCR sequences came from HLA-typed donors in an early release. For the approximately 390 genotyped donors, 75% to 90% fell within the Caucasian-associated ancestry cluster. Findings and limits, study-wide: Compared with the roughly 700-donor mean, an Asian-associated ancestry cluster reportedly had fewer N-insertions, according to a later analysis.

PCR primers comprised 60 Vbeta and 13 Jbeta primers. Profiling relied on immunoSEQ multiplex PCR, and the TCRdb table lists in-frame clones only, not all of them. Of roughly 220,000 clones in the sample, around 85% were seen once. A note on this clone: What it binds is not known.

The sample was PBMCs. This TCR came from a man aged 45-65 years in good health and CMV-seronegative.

This CDR3 is CASSSSGTDTQYF. DNA for the CDR3: TGTGCCAGCAGCTCTTCTGGCACAGATACGCAGTATTTT. The V and J genes are TRBV7-3 and TRBJ2-3; D remains unclear. Germline lookup yields CDR1 SGHTA and CDR2 FQGTGA. V lost 4 bases and J 1 base, leaving 6 bases between the germline ends. The CDR3 covers 13 residues.